This T cell receptor beta chain was identified in a study of blood T cell repertoires in COVID-19. Across the whole study: Sites in the United States, Italy and Spain provided acute and convalescent COVID-19 samples. From T cells, B-cell-depleted T cells, or PBMCs came the material, which was cDNA or gDNA.

Authors' data handling: Estimation of nucleated cell counts relied on the amplification of reference gene primers. TCRdb keeps only in-frame clones here, not all; method: immunoSEQ multiplex PCR. The DNA gave D and trimming, while V, J and clone size come from that table. This repertoire shows about 10,000 clones, roughly nine tenths found once; its top ten account for about 6%. This sequence was found in a human donor in a cohort sampled during active COVID-19. The sample was peripheral blood.

CDR3 residues: CASGGDRGHQETQYF. The DNA for the CDR3 is TGTGCCAGCGGGGGGGACAGGGGGCATCAAGAGACCCAGTACTTC. The V call is TRBV6-5, the J call TRBJ2-5; 12 nucleotides line up with TRBD1. Trimming removed 8 bases from V and 2 bases from J; junction bases left unmatched: 6. Germline CDR1 and CDR2: MNHEY and SVGAGI. The CDR3 length is 15 residues.